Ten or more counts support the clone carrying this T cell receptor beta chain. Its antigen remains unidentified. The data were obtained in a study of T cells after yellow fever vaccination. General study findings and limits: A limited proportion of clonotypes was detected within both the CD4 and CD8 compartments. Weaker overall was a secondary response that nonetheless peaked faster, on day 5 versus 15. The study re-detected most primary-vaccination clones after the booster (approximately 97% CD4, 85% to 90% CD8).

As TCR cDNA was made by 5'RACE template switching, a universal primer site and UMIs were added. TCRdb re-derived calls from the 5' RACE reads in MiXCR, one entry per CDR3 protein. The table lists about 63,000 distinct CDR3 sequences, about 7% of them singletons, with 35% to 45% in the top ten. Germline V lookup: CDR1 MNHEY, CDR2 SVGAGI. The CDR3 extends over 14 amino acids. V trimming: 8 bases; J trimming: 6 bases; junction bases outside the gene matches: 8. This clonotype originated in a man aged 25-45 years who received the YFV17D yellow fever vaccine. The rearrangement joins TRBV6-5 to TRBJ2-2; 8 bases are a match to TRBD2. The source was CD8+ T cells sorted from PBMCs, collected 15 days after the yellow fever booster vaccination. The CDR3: CASWAGLGAGELFF. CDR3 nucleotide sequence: TGTGCCAGCTGGGCGGGACTAGGGGCCGGGGAGCTGTTTTTT.